This TCR beta chain was sequenced during a study of blood T cell repertoires in COVID-19. V lost 7 bases to trimming and J lost 8 bases; unmatched junction nucleotides: 7. CDR1 and CDR2 (germline): SGHDN, FVKESK. The CDR3 extends over 14 amino acids. To note about this clone: This likely reflects a read error, since a far larger clone is one base away.

As processed by the authors: Using reference gene primer amplification, nucleated cell counts were estimated. Only in-frame clones appear in the TCRdb table, and some are missing; sequencing was by immunoSEQ multiplex PCR. Clonal size and the V and J genes are those of that table, whereas D and trimming came from the DNA. The data hold over 60,000 clones, with about nine tenths observed a single time. The chain has TRBV14 and TRBJ1-6, with 8 bases aligning to TRBD1. This receptor was identified in a woman aged 60-70 years with acute or convalescent COVID-19. Sequenced input: peripheral blood. The CDR3 is CASIRYRGDSPLHF. CDR3 nucleotide sequence: TGTGCCAGCATCCGGTACAGGGGGGATTCACCCCTCCACTTT.